This T cell receptor (beta chain) derives from a study of siplizumab effects on memory and regulatory T cells. Whole-study findings and limits: The suppressive capacity of proliferating Tregs from siplizumab cultures remained unconfirmed. With siplizumab, Treg-derived clones averaged around 69% of mappable alloreactive CD4+ clones, versus 26.9% in controls.

Notes on this clone: As yet, its antigen is unknown.

This CDR3 region has 15 residues. Trimming removed 1 base from V and 1 base from J, with 9 bases in between. CDR1 is SGHRS and CDR2 is YFSETQ in the germline V gene. The assay was immunoSEQ multiplex PCR, and TCRdb's table has in-frame clones only and misses some. The sample contains more than 95,000 clones, approximately 94% of which appear only once. The chain employs TRBV5-1 and TRBJ1-5; no clear D. This TCR derives from a human donor in good health. The sample was CD4+ T cells sorted from blood. The CDR3 region is CASSLSVGSNQPQHF. Written as DNA, the CDR3 is TGCGCCAGCAGCTTGTCAGTGGGGAGCAATCAGCCCCAGCATTTT. Looking up the rest from reference TRBV5-1 and TRBJ1-5 gives the full variable domain: KAGVTQTPRYLIKTRGQQVTLSCSPISGHRSVSWYQQTPGQGLQFLFEYFSETQRNKGNFPGRFSGRQFSNSRSEMNVSTLELGDSALYLCASSLSVGSNQPQHFGDGTRLSIL.